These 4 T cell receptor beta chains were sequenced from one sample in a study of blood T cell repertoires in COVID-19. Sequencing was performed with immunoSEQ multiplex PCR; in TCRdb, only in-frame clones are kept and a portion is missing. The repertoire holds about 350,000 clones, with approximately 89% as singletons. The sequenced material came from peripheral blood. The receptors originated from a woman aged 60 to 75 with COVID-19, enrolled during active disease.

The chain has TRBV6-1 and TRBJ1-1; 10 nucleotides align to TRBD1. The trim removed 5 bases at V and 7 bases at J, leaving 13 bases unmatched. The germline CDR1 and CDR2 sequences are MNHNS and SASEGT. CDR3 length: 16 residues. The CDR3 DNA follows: TGTGCCAGCAGTCAAGGGACAGGGGCGAAAAGGAATGAAGCTTTCTTT. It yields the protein CASSQGTGAKRNEAFF.

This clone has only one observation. CDR3 nucleotide sequence: TGTGCCAGCAGTTTAGGGCCCAGGGGCGGCAATCAGCCCCAGCATTTT. This encodes CASSLGPRGGNQPQHF. The J gene is TRBJ1-5, the V gene TRBV28, with D perhaps TRBD1 (6 bases). From germline, CDR1 is MDHEN and CDR2 SYDVKM. V was trimmed by 2 bases and J by 2 bases, leaving 13 bases between them. This CDR3 is 16 amino acids long.

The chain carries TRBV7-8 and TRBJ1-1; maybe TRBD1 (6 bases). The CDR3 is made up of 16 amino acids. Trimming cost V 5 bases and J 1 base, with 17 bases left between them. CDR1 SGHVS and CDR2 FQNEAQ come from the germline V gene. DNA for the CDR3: TGTGCCAGCAGCCAACCAACAGGGAGGGGGAACACTGAAGCTTTCTTT. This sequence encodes CASSQPTGRGNTEAFF.

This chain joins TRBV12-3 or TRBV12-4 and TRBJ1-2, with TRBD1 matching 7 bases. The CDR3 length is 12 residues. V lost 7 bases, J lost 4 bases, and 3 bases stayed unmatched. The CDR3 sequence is CASIRDSYGYTF. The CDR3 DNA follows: TGTGCCAGCATCAGGGACAGCTATGGCTACACCTTC.